The 2 T cell receptor beta chains listed next were all sequenced from one sample in a study of T cells after yellow fever vaccination. TCRdb recomputed calls from the 5' RACE reads with MiXCR, one row per CDR3 protein. The sample contains some 340,000 distinct CDR3 sequences, approximately 11% of which appear only once. The specimen was CD4+ T cells sorted from PBMCs, collected 45 days after the yellow fever booster vaccination. The receptors were sampled from a man aged 18 to 30 who received the YFV17D yellow fever vaccine.

The V gene is TRBV20-1, the J gene TRBJ1-2; D gene unclear. CDR3 size: 14 residues. Germline V CDR1 and CDR2: DFQATT, SNEGSKA (reference sequence). V was pared by 0 bases and J by 5 bases, with 13 bases between. The CDR3 sequence: CSARDHRVLYGYTF. In DNA form, the CDR3 reads TGCAGTGCTAGAGATCATAGGGTTCTATATGGCTACACCTTC.

The V call is TRBV5-1, the J call TRBJ2-1, with D perhaps matching TRBD2 (5 bases). Trimming shortened V by 2 bases and J by 2 bases, and 14 bases separated the two germline ends. The germline V gene encodes CDR1 SGHRS and CDR2 YFSETQ. This CDR3 region has 16 residues. CDR3 sequence (DNA): TGCGCCAGCAGCTTCACCGGGGATGACACCTACAATGAGCAGTTCTTC. It yields the protein CASSFTGDDTYNEQFF. The entire variable domain, with the rest obtained from reference TRBV5-1 and TRBJ2-1, is as follows: KAGVTQTPRYLIKTRGQQVTLSCSPISGHRSVSWYQQTPGQGLQFLFEYFSETQRNKGNFPGRFSGRQFSNSRSEMNVSTLELGDSALYLCASSFTGDDTYNEQFFGPGTRLTVL.